Given below is one TCR beta chain in context. Its antigen is not known. From germline, CDR1 is GTSNPN and CDR2 SVGIG (reference sequence). Trimming cost V 4 bases and J 4 bases, with 6 bases left between them. The CDR3 extends over 11 amino acids. The entry originates in a study of cytotoxic CD8 clonotypes in ibrutinib-treated CLL. In the study overall: IGHV unmutated 17 to 18; relapsed/refractory some ten; treatment-naive approximately 16. Treatment had run for a median roughly 13 months, range 6 to 36, when response samples were taken. Findings and caveats of the study: At progression, clonality fell back toward baseline after rising at ibrutinib response. Among the clonotypes, public ones were uncommon and contracted or held stable on treatment.

TCRdb keeps only in-frame clones here, not all; method: immunoSEQ multiplex PCR. The table includes over 100,000 clones, 58% detected once. The origin of this receptor is a human donor with chronic lymphocytic leukemia. The J gene is TRBJ2-3, the V gene TRBV30, with unresolved D. Sequenced material: PBMCs, taken after 24 months of ibrutinib treatment. The CDR3 DNA is TGTGCCTGGAAGTTCGCAGATACGCAGTATTTT. This translates into CAWKFADTQYF.